This entry describes one TCR beta chain. The antigen remains unidentified. This table comes from immunoSEQ multiplex PCR, and its TCRdb copy is limited to in-frame clones, with some not included. In the table there are about 100,000 clones, approximately 89% of which are singletons. Germline-derived CDR1 and CDR2 are SEHNR and FQNEAQ (reference sequence). This CDR3 is built from 14 residues. The ends were cut back, 2 bases at V and 2 bases at J, with 8 bases in the middle. The data derive from a study of T cell responses to AZD1222 COVID-19 vaccine. Study outcomes and limitations: Possibly, clonal diversity was underestimated; donors were largely white British and included more females. At 160-218 and 743-854, vaccine-associated CD4 TCRs were dominant, and they spanned spike.

The chain joins TRBV7-9 to TRBJ2-3; D perhaps matches TRBD1 (6 bases). The TCR comes from an adult in good health. This sample comprised peripheral blood, obtained on day 0 of MenACWY control vaccination. This chain's CDR3 is CASSLRGTTDTQYF. As DNA, the CDR3 is TGTGCCAGCAGCTTAAGGGGGACCACAGATACGCAGTATTTT. The variable domain in full, with the rest retrieved from reference TRBV7-9 and TRBJ2-3, is DTGVSQNPRHKITKRGQNVTFRCDPISEHNRLYWYRQTLGQGPEFLTYFQNEAQLEKSRLLSDRFSAERPKGSFSTLEIQRTEQGDSAMYLCASSLRGTTDTQYFGPGTRLTVL.